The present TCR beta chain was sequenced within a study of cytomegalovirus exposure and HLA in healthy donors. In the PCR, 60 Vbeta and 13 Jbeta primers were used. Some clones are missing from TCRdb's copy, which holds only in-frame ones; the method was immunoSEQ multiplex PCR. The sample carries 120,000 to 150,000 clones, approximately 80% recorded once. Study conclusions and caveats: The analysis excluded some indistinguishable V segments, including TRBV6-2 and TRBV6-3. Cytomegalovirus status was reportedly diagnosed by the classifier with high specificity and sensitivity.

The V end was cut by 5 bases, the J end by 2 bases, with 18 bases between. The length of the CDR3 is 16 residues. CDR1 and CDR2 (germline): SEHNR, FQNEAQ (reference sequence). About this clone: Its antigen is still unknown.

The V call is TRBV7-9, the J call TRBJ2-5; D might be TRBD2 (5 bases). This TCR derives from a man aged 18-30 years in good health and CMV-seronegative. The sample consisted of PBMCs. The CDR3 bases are TGTGCCAGCAGCGTTAGGCGGGCAGAACCTCAAGAGACCCAGTACTTC. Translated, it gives CASSVRRAEPQETQYF.